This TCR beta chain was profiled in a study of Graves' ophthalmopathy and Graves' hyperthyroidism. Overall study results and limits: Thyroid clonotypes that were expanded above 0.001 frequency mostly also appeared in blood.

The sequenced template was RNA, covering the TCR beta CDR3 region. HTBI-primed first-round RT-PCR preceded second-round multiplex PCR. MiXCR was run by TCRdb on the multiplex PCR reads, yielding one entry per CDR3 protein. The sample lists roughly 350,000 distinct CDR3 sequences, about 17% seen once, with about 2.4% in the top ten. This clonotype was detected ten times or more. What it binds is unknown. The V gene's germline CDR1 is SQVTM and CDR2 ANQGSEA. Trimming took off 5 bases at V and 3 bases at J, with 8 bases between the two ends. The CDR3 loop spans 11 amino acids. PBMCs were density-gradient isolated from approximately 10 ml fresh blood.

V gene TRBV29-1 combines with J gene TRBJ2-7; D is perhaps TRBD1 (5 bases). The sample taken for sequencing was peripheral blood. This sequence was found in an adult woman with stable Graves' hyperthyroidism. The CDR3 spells CSVSGHYEQYF. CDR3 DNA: TGCAGCGTTTCCGGACACTACGAGCAGTACTTC.